The entry below describes one TCR beta chain. J lost 5 bases, V lost 4 bases, and 6 bases had no gene match. In germline, CDR1 is SGHAT, CDR2 FQDESV (reference sequence). The CDR3 runs 14 residues. This specimen comes from a study of blood T cell repertoires in COVID-19. The overall study: Collection of acute and convalescent COVID-19 samples took place in the United States, Italy and Spain. PBMCs, B-cell-depleted T cells, or T cells provided the cDNA or gDNA that made up the material.

Sequencing used immunoSEQ multiplex PCR; TCRdb keeps in-frame clones, though not all of them. The data show approximately 30,000 clones, with 89% seen just once and about 0.55% held by the top ten. Sequenced: peripheral blood. The origin of this receptor is a woman in her thirties or forties with active or convalescent COVID-19. The chain recombines TRBV11-1 with TRBJ2-5, with 8 nucleotides matching TRBD2. CDR3 sequence: CASSSGLARETQYF. CDR3 in DNA: TGTGCCAGCAGCTCTGGACTAGCCCGGGAGACCCAGTACTTC.